The present T cell receptor beta chain was sequenced within a study of blood T cell repertoires in COVID-19. The overall study: Sites across the United States, Italy and Spain contributed samples from acute and convalescent COVID-19. Sources were T cells, B-cell-depleted T cells, or PBMCs; the material itself was cDNA or gDNA.

This clone was detected only once. Germline CDR1 is SGHTA and CDR2 is FQGNSA. CDR3 size: 14 residues. V lost 1 base and J 5 bases, leaving 11 bases between the germline ends. In the authors' workflow: Reference gene primers were amplified, and this amplification served to estimate nucleated cell counts. The data were produced by immunoSEQ multiplex PCR, yet TCRdb's version contains in-frame clones alone and is incomplete. V and J calls plus clone size are reproduced from that table; the DNA served to infer D and trimming. The repertoire holds 150,000 to 200,000 clones, with 80% to 90% as singletons. Material: peripheral blood. The chain links TRBV7-2 to TRBJ1-2; tentatively, D is TRBD1 (5 bases). This sequence was found in a man in his sixties with acute or convalescent COVID-19. As DNA, the CDR3 is TGTGCCAGCAGCTTAGTTGGAGGGGAGTATGGCTACACCTTC. It is translated as CASSLVGGEYGYTF.